This TCR beta chain was sequenced for a study of T cell responses to AZD1222 COVID-19 vaccine. Worth noting for this clone: Its target is unknown.

Study results and caveats: Clonal diversity was possibly underestimated, and the donors were mostly white British, with more females. Spike-specific TCR repertoires showed rising breadth and depth after two AZD1222 doses. Only six people who got AZD1222 tested seropositive at baseline.

The method was immunoSEQ multiplex PCR; TCRdb's version includes in-frame clones alone and lacks a portion of them. Counted here are under 200,000 clones, 90% to 95% occurring once; the ten biggest clones make up 3% to 5%. The clonotype originates from an adult in good health. Sequences were derived from peripheral blood, sampled on day 0 of AZD1222 vaccination.

This CDR3 reads CASSQVGAQGLFF. The CDR3 DNA reads TGTGCCAGCAGCCAAGTTGGGGCTCAAGGCCTGTTCTTC. The J gene is TRBJ2-1, the V gene TRBV3-1 (or the pseudogene TRBV3-2); a weak D match, TRBD1 (5 bases). The germline gives CDR1 LGHDT, CDR2 YNNKEL (reference sequence). Between the trimmed V and J ends, which lost 1 base and 15 bases, there was a span of 16 bases. The CDR3 loop spans 13 amino acids.